These T cell receptor beta chains were read from a single sample in a study of T cell changes during pregnancy in multiple sclerosis. Measured with immunoSEQ multiplex PCR; TCRdb has only the in-frame clones, and not every one. The sample holds over 80,000 clones, less than 95% seen once. The sample was peripheral blood, taken in the second trimester of pregnancy. All receptors derive from a female donor in good health, enrolled as a control in a pregnancy study. CDR3s include the opening cysteine and the closing phenylalanine or tryptophan. The order of the fields is clone size, V gene, J gene, CDR3 protein. Clone size is given for some rows only: seen once, a few or many times, or a class if the clone is expanded.

clone size: .
V gene: TRBV5-4
J gene: TRBJ2-7
CDR3 protein: CASSQDSGYEQYF

clone size: .
V gene: TRBV7-9
J gene: TRBJ2-2
CDR3 protein: CASSRSGGTGELFF

clone size: .
V gene: TRBV6-1
J gene: TRBJ2-7
CDR3 protein: CASREDRPTYEQYF

clone size: .
V gene: TRBV28
J gene: TRBJ2-7
CDR3 protein: CATSKGWVTRYF

clone size: .
V gene: TRBV4-1
J gene: TRBJ2-3
CDR3 protein: CASSQASGDADTQYF

clone size: .
V gene: TRBV7-9
J gene: TRBJ1-2
CDR3 protein: CASSLEILNYGYTF

clone size: once
V gene: TRBV7-2
J gene: TRBJ2-3
CDR3 protein: CASSLVAGGSTDTQYF

clone size: .
V gene: TRBV5-6
J gene: TRBJ2-6
CDR3 protein: CASSPGWGIGANVLTF

clone size: .
V gene: TRBV18
J gene: TRBJ1-5
CDR3 protein: CASSPEVIQPQHF

clone size: once
V gene: TRBV19
J gene: TRBJ2-1
CDR3 protein: CASRSGTSGYNEQFF

clone size: .
V gene: TRBV19
J gene: TRBJ2-4
CDR3 protein: CASSIDGERTGNIQYF

clone size: .
V gene: TRBV19
J gene: TRBJ2-2
CDR3 protein: CASSTSRGTGELFF

clone size: once
V gene: TRBV18
J gene: TRBJ2-3
CDR3 protein: CASSEALAGLTDTQYF

clone size: .
V gene: TRBV16
J gene: TRBJ1-1
CDR3 protein: CASSWRVSEAFF

clone size: .
V gene: TRBV10-3
J gene: TRBJ2-7
CDR3 protein: CAISQDSYEQYF

clone size: .
V gene: TRBV18
J gene: TRBJ1-1
CDR3 protein: CASSPRDRGNTEAFF

clone size: .
V gene: TRBV7-2
J gene: TRBJ2-2
CDR3 protein: CASSAQGAPGELFF

clone size: .
V gene: TRBV2
J gene: TRBJ2-1
CDR3 protein: CAILGTVHNEQFF

clone size: .
V gene: TRBV7-6
J gene: TRBJ2-2
CDR3 protein: CASSPTWTGELFF

clone size: once
V gene: TRBV19
J gene: TRBJ1-2
CDR3 protein: CASTFPGQEPYGYTF

clone size: .
V gene: TRBV5-8
J gene: TRBJ1-6
CDR3 protein: CASSYRANSPLHF

clone size: .
V gene: TRBV5-4
J gene: TRBJ2-3
CDR3 protein: CASSLDPRVPDTQYF

clone size: .
V gene: TRBV18
J gene: TRBJ2-5
CDR3 protein: CASSPVTGSQETQYF

clone size: .
V gene: TRBV6-4
J gene: TRBJ2-1
CDR3 protein: CASSDTPGTLVNEQFF

clone size: once
V gene: TRBV29-1
J gene: TRBJ1-1
CDR3 protein: CSVITDEAFF